The 8 T cell receptor beta chains below come from one sample, sequenced in a study of T cells after yellow fever vaccination. TCRdb redid the calling of the 5' RACE reads with MiXCR, one entry per CDR3 protein. The sample holds more than 350,000 distinct CDR3 sequences, 9.5% to 13% seen once. This specimen was PBMCs, taken on the day of the first yellow fever vaccination. These receptors originate from a young man who received the YFV17D yellow fever vaccine.

This clonotype was observed a few times. The gene calls are TRBV7-2 and TRBJ2-3; TRBD1 might be the D (5 bases). V was clipped by 2 bases and J by 5 bases, with 8 bases between them. The germline gives CDR1 SGHTA, CDR2 FQGNSA. This CDR3 is built from 13 residues. CDR3 nucleotides: TGTGCCAGCAGCTTAAGCAGGGAAGATACGCAGTATTTT. Protein: CASSLSREDTQYF.

In this sample, this clonotype turned up a few times. The V call is TRBV9, the J call TRBJ2-7; no definite D call. Germline loops: CDR1 SGDLS, CDR2 YYNGEE. This CDR3 has 14 residues. Trimming cost V 3 bases and J 0 bases, with 10 bases left between them. Here the CDR3 reads CASSATPGSYEQYF. The CDR3 DNA reads TGTGCCAGCAGCGCGACACCCGGCTCCTACGAGCAGTACTTC.

V is TRBV3-1 and J is TRBJ1-1; D perhaps matches TRBD1 (5 bases). The CDR3 contains 15 residues. V was shortened by 4 bases and J by 11 bases, with 23 bases between the two germline ends. Germline loops: CDR1 LGHDT, CDR2 YNNKEL (reference sequence). In DNA form, the CDR3 reads TGTGCCAGCAGCCCCCCCCGGACAACCTTCCGGGGGGCTTTCTTT. Translating gives CASSPPRTTFRGAFF.

V and J are TRBV6-2 or TRBV6-3 and TRBJ2-1; TRBD1 matches at 8 bases. The trim removed 6 bases at V and 9 bases at J, leaving 7 bases unmatched. The CDR3 has 13 amino acids. Germline V gene lookup returns CDR1 MNHEY and CDR2 SVGEGT. The DNA of the CDR3 is TGTGCCAGCAGAGGACAGGGATCTGCTGAGCAGTTCTTC. It specifies CASRGQGSAEQFF.

In this sample, this clonotype turned up a few times. The genes are TRBV28 and TRBJ1-6; TRBD1 matches at 7 bases. The CDR3 sequence is 15 residues long. The V gene's germline CDR1 is MDHEN and CDR2 SYDVKM. Unmatched junction bases numbered 11, after V lost 5 bases and J lost 10 bases. The CDR3 DNA sequence: TGTGCCAGCAGTATAGGACAGGCCCCGGACTCACCCCTCCACTTT. Protein product: CASSIGQAPDSPLHF.

The chain employs TRBV20-1 and TRBJ2-7, with D perhaps matching TRBD1 (6 bases). Germline CDR1 and CDR2: DFQATT and SNEGSKA (reference sequence). The V end was cut by 0 bases, the J end by 3 bases, with 18 bases between. This CDR3 is built from 16 residues. CDR3 region: CSARDLVDSDNYEQYF. The DNA for the CDR3 is TGCAGTGCTAGAGATCTCGTGGACAGTGACAACTACGAGCAGTACTTC.

This clonotype was counted many times. The rearrangement joins TRBV7-2 to TRBJ1-1; 7 bases map to TRBD1. From germline, CDR1 is SGHTA and CDR2 FQGNSA. V gave up 5 bases and J gave up 1 base; unmatched junction bases: 4. There are 14 residues in the CDR3. The DNA for the CDR3 is TGTGCCAGCAGCGCCCACAGGGGGAACACTGAAGCTTTCTTT. Protein product: CASSAHRGNTEAFF.

This clonotype was seen only a few times. The V and J genes are TRBV5-6 and TRBJ2-2; TRBD2 matches 13 bases. Germline lookup yields CDR1 SGHDT and CDR2 YYEEEE. Trimming cost V 1 base and J 6 bases; bases outside gene matches: 3. CDR3 length: 16 amino acids. This CDR3 is CASSLLGLAGPGELFF. The CDR3 nucleotides are TGTGCCAGCAGCTTGCTGGGACTAGCGGGGCCCGGGGAGCTGTTTTTT.